This T cell receptor beta chain comes out of a study of T cells in Graves' hyperthyroidism and ophthalmopathy. Graves' hyperthyroidism qualified as stable when ophthalmopathy did not progress within 18 months. Uncontrolled infection, other autoimmune disease, pregnancy or lactation excluded patients. The PBMCs studied were ones that came from around 10 ml fresh peripheral blood. Authors of the study amplified TCR beta CDR3 regions from RNA transcripts. During a first-round RT-PCR of the TCR CDR3, the HTBI primer set was used. TCRdb recomputed calls from the multiplex PCR reads with MiXCR, one row per CDR3 protein. Of about 350,000 distinct CDR3 sequences in the sample, over 11% were seen once. This CDR3 comprises 13 residues. The germline V gene has CDR1 MNHEY and CDR2 SMNVEV (reference sequence). As concerns this clonotype: The junction and the germline gene differ at one end; a read error may be behind it.

This sequence joins TRBV27 and TRBJ2-7; possible D gene TRBD1, 6 bases. The sequence came from a woman aged 25 to 39 with Graves' hyperthyroidism. The specimen sequenced was blood. CDR3 in DNA: TGTTCCAGCAGCCGGACAGACTCCTACGAGCAGTACTTC. This gives the protein CSSSRTDSYEQYF.